This T cell receptor beta chain was captured in a study of CD8 T cells in ankylosing spondylitis. Whole-study results and caveats: There was a TCR beta motif, made of several highly homologous variants, that appeared characteristic of ankylosing spondylitis blood.

TCRdb reprocessed the 5' RACE reads via MiXCR and lists one record per CDR3 protein. In the table there are 250,000 to 300,000 distinct CDR3 sequences, 18% of which are singletons. Deletions cut 7 bases from V and 12 bases from J, with 16 bases between. The CDR3 runs to 12 residues. This clonotype has more than one count but fewer than ten. As yet, its antigen is unknown. The V gene is TRBV12-3 or TRBV12-4, the J gene TRBJ1-5; D gene ambiguous. The sample taken for sequencing was blood, either unsorted or a sorted T cell fraction (not recorded which). The sequence was collected from a male donor with ankylosing spondylitis or in good health (not recorded which). CDR3 nucleotide sequence: TGTGCCAGCACCGCGGGCAGCCTGAACCAGCATTTT. Protein: CASTAGSLNQHF.